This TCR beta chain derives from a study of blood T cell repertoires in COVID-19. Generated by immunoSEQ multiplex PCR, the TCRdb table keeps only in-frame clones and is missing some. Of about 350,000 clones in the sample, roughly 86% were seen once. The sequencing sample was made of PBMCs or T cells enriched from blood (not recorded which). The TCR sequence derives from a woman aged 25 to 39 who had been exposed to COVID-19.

The CDR3 spells CASSQGARLNSPLHF. DNA for the CDR3: TGTGCCAGCAGCCAAGGAGCCAGGCTTAATTCACCCCTCCACTTT. The genes are TRBV14 and TRBJ1-6; unclear D gene. The germline V gene has CDR1 SGHDN and CDR2 FVKESK. With 1 base removed from V and 6 bases from J, the gap between germline ends came to 10 bases. The CDR3 is made up of 15 amino acids. The whole variable domain, filled in from reference TRBV14 and TRBJ1-6, reads EAGVTQFPSHSVIEKGQTVTLRCDPISGHDNLYWYRRVMGKEIKFLLHFVKESKQDESGMPNNRFLAERTGGTYSTLKVQPAELEDSGVYFCASSQGARLNSPLHFGNGTRLTVT.